These 30 T cell receptor beta chains were all obtained from the same sample, sequenced in a study of regulatory T cells in long-lasting Graves disease. Relying on iRepertoire HTBI primers and Arm-PCR of CDR3 regions, the team built TCR beta libraries. TCRdb re-derived calls from the multiplex PCR reads in MiXCR, one entry per CDR3 protein. The table records some 440,000 distinct CDR3 sequences, less than 25% of them present only once. Specified time point: persistent/refractory GD, antithyroid drugs over 5 years with positive TRAb. Researchers made the TCR library from RNA that was extracted from PBMCs. The source was peripheral blood mononuclear cells (PBMCs), collected when the disease was refractory, from a patient treated with antithyroid drugs. The receptors were gathered from a female donor with Graves disease.

In this sample, this clonotype turned up a few times. The rearrangement uses TRBV11-2 and TRBJ2-2; either TRBD1 or TRBD2 may supply D (6 bases each). Looked up from germline, CDR1 is SGHAT and CDR2 is FQNNGV. The CDR3 consists of 14 residues. V lost 5 bases and J 4 bases, leaving 11 bases between the germline ends. The DNA for the CDR3 is TGTGCCAGCAGCCAACAGGGAGGCACCGGGGAGCTGTTTTTT. Protein: CASSQQGGTGELFF.

This clonotype was counted only a few times. The chain has TRBV14 and TRBJ2-7; 14 bases line up with TRBD2. The V segment lost 3 bases and the J segment 5 bases; nucleotides outside the gene matches: 6. The CDR3 totals 16 residues. The germline gives CDR1 SGHDN, CDR2 FVKESK. CDR3 coding DNA: TGTGCCAGCAGCCATTACCCGGGACTAGCGGGAGACGAGCAGTACTTC. Translated, it gives CASSHYPGLAGDEQYF.

The genes are TRBV6-5 and TRBJ2-1; possibly TRBD2 for D (5 bases). CDR1 MNHEY and CDR2 SVGAGI come from the germline V gene. The length of the CDR3 is 14 residues. The V end lost 4 bases, the J end lost 7 bases, and 14 bases lay between the germline ends. CDR3 amino acids: CASSFGVGGNEQFF. Here the CDR3 DNA reads TGTGCCAGCAGTTTCGGGGTAGGTGGTAATGAGCAGTTCTTC.

This sequence joins TRBV3-1 and TRBJ2-7; 8 nucleotides align to TRBD1. Germline loops: CDR1 LGHDT, CDR2 YNNKEL (reference sequence). The trim removed 2 bases at V and 4 bases at J, leaving 4 bases unmatched. The CDR3 is 14 residues long. DNA for the CDR3: TGTGCCAGCAGCCAAATGCAGGGGGCTTACGAGCAGTACTTC. This gives the protein CASSQMQGAYEQYF.

This chain joins TRBV29-1 and TRBJ2-7, with 9 positions matching TRBD1. The junction had 10 bases not matched to a gene; V was cut back by 7 bases and J by 0 bases. In germline, CDR1 is SQVTM, CDR2 ANQGSEA. This CDR3 contains 15 residues. The CDR3 DNA follows: TGCAGCGGGACAGGGGTAGGGAGTCCCTCCTACGAGCAGTACTTC. This encodes CSGTGVGSPSYEQYF.

V gene TRBV4-3 combines with J gene TRBJ2-7, with D tentatively TRBD2 (6 bases). V lost 5 bases and J lost 0, with 11 bases in between. The CDR3 is 14 residues long. Germline V gene lookup returns CDR1 LGHNA and CDR2 YSLEER. The CDR3 nucleotides are TGCGCCAGCAGCGCGGCGGGGAACTCCTACGAGCAGTACTTC. It encodes CASSAAGNSYEQYF.

This clonotype appeared many times. V usage is TRBV20-1 and J usage is TRBJ2-7; 11 nucleotides agree with TRBD2. The germline gives CDR1 DFQATT, CDR2 SNEGSKA (reference sequence). The CDR3 is 14 residues long. The V segment lost 6 bases and the J segment 3 bases; nucleotides outside the gene matches: 7. CDR3 residues: CSATGLADNYEQYF. CDR3 coding DNA: TGCAGTGCCACGGGACTAGCGGATAACTACGAGCAGTACTTC.

The chain combines TRBV6-1 with TRBJ2-2, with D perhaps TRBD1 (6 bases). In germline, CDR1 is MNHNS, CDR2 SASEGT. The V gene lost 10 bases and the J gene lost 7 bases, with 19 bases spanning the gap. The CDR3 spans 14 residues. The CDR3, as DNA: TGTGCCACTGGACAGTTCGCGCCCAGCGGGGAGCTGTTTTTT. This encodes CATGQFAPSGELFF.

The chain carries TRBV7-2 and TRBJ2-7; D perhaps matches TRBD2 (7 bases). The CDR3 sequence is 14 residues long. Trimming left V 5 bases short and J 5 bases short, with 16 bases between. Germline V gene data show CDR1 as SGHTA and CDR2 as FQGNSA. The DNA of the CDR3 is TGTGCCAGCAGCCCAGGGGCGGGAGTCCACGAGCAGTACTTC. Translation: CASSPGAGVHEQYF.

This clonotype came up a few times. The V call is TRBV29-1, the J call TRBJ2-7; TRBD1 matches at 10 bases. V lost 5 bases to trimming and J lost 5 bases; unmatched junction nucleotides: 12. Germline values: CDR1 SQVTM, CDR2 ANQGSEA. The CDR3 is 15 amino acids. The chain's CDR3 is CSVKTGGALFHEQYF. The CDR3, as DNA: TGCAGCGTTAAGACAGGGGGCGCGCTGTTCCACGAGCAGTACTTC.

The CDR3 nucleotides read TGTGCCAGCAGCCAAGAAGGAGTCACGGGGGGTGGTGAGACCCAGTACTTC. Its protein is CASSQEGVTGGGETQYF. The V and J genes are TRBV4-2 and TRBJ2-5, with 7 nucleotides matching TRBD2. Germline loops: CDR1 LGHNA, CDR2 YNFKEQ. The CDR3 extends over 17 amino acids. V gave up 0 bases and J gave up 5 bases; unmatched junction bases: 12.

This clonotype was seen repeatedly, ten times or more. V and J are TRBV19 and TRBJ1-5; 10 bases line up with TRBD1. Germline assignment: CDR1 LNHDA and CDR2 SQIVND (reference sequence). CDR3 length: 15 residues. After removal of 5 bases from V and 5 bases from J, the junction contained 6 bases not matched to a gene. CDR3 DNA: TGTGCCAGTAGTCGGACAGGGGGTCCAGATCAGCCCCAGCATTTT. Translation: CASSRTGGPDQPQHF. Variable domain in full (rest from reference TRBV19 and TRBJ1-5): DGGITQSPKYLFRKEGQNVTLSCEQNLNHDAMYWYRQDPGQGLRLIYYSQIVNDFQKGDIAEGYSVSREKKESFPLTVTSAQKNPTAFYLCASSRTGGPDQPQHFGDGTRLSIL.

This clonotype was picked up a small number of times. This chain uses TRBV7-9 with TRBJ2-5; TRBD2 is a possible D gene (6 bases). The CDR3 runs to 16 residues. CDR1 is SEHNR and CDR2 is FQNEAQ in the germline V gene (reference sequence). Trimming stripped 6 bases from V and 5 bases from J, with 22 bases between. The CDR3 nucleotides are TGTGCCAGCAGAAGCGATCCGGGACTCAGGGTTGAGACCCAGTACTTC. Encoded protein: CASRSDPGLRVETQYF.

The rearrangement links TRBV19 to TRBJ2-1; 8 nucleotides agree with TRBD1. This CDR3 has 14 amino acids. CDR1 is LNHDA, CDR2 SQIVND, per germline (reference sequence). V dropped 6 bases and J dropped 4; count of bases not matched to a gene: 5. The CDR3 nucleotides are TGTGCCAGTAGAGCCAGGGGGCTATACAATGAGCAGTTCTTC. Protein product: CASRARGLYNEQFF.

The chain links TRBV29-1 to TRBJ1-2; tentatively, D is TRBD1 (5 bases). With 4 bases removed from V and 8 bases from J, the gap between germline ends came to 14 bases. In germline, CDR1 is SQVTM, CDR2 ANQGSEA. This CDR3 has 12 amino acids. CDR3 in amino acids: CSVGLTGRGYTF. DNA of the CDR3: TGCAGCGTTGGTCTCACGGGGCGCGGCTACACCTTC.

The CDR3 DNA follows: TGTGCCAGCAGCGCCGGGAGCGGGGCCTACGAGCAGTACTTC. Translated: CASSAGSGAYEQYF. This chain connects TRBV6-1 to TRBJ2-7; 7 bases align to TRBD2. This CDR3 is built from 14 residues. V shed 6 bases, J shed 2 bases, and the junction held 7 bases outside the gene matches. CDR1 is MNHNS and CDR2 is SASEGT in the germline V gene.

This sequence joins TRBV7-9 and TRBJ2-7, with 8 bases lining up with TRBD1. V lost 3 bases, J lost 12 bases, and 7 bases stayed unmatched. The CDR3 runs to 12 residues. CDR1 is SEHNR and CDR2 is FQNEAQ in the germline V gene (reference sequence). The CDR3 DNA is TGTGCCAGCAGCTTCCGCAGGGGGCTTCTGTACTTC. This gives the protein CASSFRRGLLYF.

The J gene is TRBJ2-7, the V gene TRBV14, with D perhaps TRBD2 (6 bases). CDR1 and CDR2 from the germline V gene are SGHDN and FVKESK. The CDR3 has 15 residues. V gave up 0 bases and J gave up 3 bases, with 12 bases separating them. CDR3 sequence: CASSQDTSLSYEQYF. The CDR3 DNA sequence: TGTGCCAGCAGCCAAGATACTAGCTTAAGCTACGAGCAGTACTTC.

Only a few counts were recorded for this clonotype. This chain connects TRBV6-5 to TRBJ1-1; D is perhaps TRBD1 (5 bases). V gave up 4 bases and J gave up 7 bases, with 7 bases separating them. This CDR3 is 11 amino acids long. Germline assignment: CDR1 MNHEY and CDR2 SVGAGI. CDR3 residues: CASSFQGEAFF. The CDR3 region has the DNA TGTGCCAGCAGTTTCCAGGGTGAAGCTTTCTTT.

This clonotype was observed a few times. The chain is built from TRBV4-3 and TRBJ2-4; maybe TRBD1 (5 bases). This CDR3 spans 15 amino acids. V lost 2 bases and J lost 3, with 11 bases in between. The germline CDR1 and CDR2 sequences are LGHNA and YSLEER. The CDR3 sequence is CASSQWAGNKNIQYF. CDR3 nucleotides: TGCGCCAGCAGCCAATGGGCAGGGAACAAAAACATTCAGTACTTC.

This chain links TRBV30 with TRBJ1-5, with D perhaps matching TRBD1 (5 bases). CDR1 is GTSNPN, CDR2 SVGIG, per germline (reference sequence). V lost 0 bases and J 3 bases, leaving 15 bases between the germline ends. This CDR3 is built from 16 residues. DNA of the CDR3: TGTGCCTGGAGTGTAGGCGGGGCGCGAAACAATCAGCCCCAGCATTTT. Protein: CAWSVGGARNNQPQHF.

This clonotype has a count of ten or more. The DNA of the CDR3 is TGTGCCAGCAGTGGGAATAGCGCAAGCCACGAGCAGTACTTC. This sequence encodes CASSGNSASHEQYF. This sequence joins TRBV2 and TRBJ2-7; D possibly corresponds to TRBD2 (5 bases). The CDR3 length is 14 residues. The germline V gene encodes CDR1 SNHLY and CDR2 FYNNEI. V was cut by 4 bases and J by 5 bases, with 15 bases left in between. Together with reference TRBV2 and TRBJ2-7, the CDR3 gives the full variable domain: EPEVTQTPSHQVTQMGQEVILRCVPISNHLYFYWYRQILGQKVEFLVSFYNNEISEKSEIFDDQFSVERPDGSNFTLKIRSTKLEDSAMYFCASSGNSASHEQYFGPGTRLTVT.

This clonotype was found a few times. J is TRBJ1-1 and V is TRBV29-1; 7 bases agree with TRBD1. The CDR3 has 13 amino acids. Germline V gives CDR1 SQVTM, CDR2 ANQGSEA. V lost 7 bases to trimming and J lost 1 base; unmatched junction nucleotides: 6. The CDR3 DNA follows: TGCAGCGGTAGACAGGGACAGAACACTGAAGCTTTCTTT. The encoded protein is CSGRQGQNTEAFF. The full variable domain, completed using reference TRBV29-1 and TRBJ1-1, is SAVISQKPSRDICQRGTSLTIQCQVDSQVTMMFWYRQQPGQSLTLIATANQGSEATYESGFVIDKFPISRPNLTFSTLTVSNMSPEDSSIYLCSGRQGQNTEAFFGQGTRLTVV.

This clonotype showed up many times. This chain uses TRBV27 with TRBJ2-5, with D perhaps TRBD2 (5 bases). V dropped 5 bases and J dropped 7 bases, with 11 bases sitting between them. The CDR3 loop spans 12 amino acids. Per germline, CDR1 MNHEY and CDR2 SMNVEV (reference sequence). CDR3 DNA: TGTGCCAGCAGTGAAAGAGGACTGACCCAGTACTTC. As protein: CASSERGLTQYF.

A word on this clonotype: A much more abundant neighbour one base away suggests this may be a read error. The conserved phenylalanine or tryptophan is not found at the CDR3 terminus, so this likely reflects a read error. V gene TRBV15 combines with J gene TRBJ1-5, with D possibly being TRBD1 (6 bases). Germline assignment: CDR1 LNHNV and CDR2 YYDKDF (reference sequence). V lost 4 bases, J lost 6 bases, and 13 bases lay in between. The CDR3 is made up of 14 amino acids. CDR3 region: CATSTGQTSQPQHL. The DNA of the CDR3 is TGTGCCACCAGCACAGGACAGACGAGTCAGCCCCAGCATCTT.

This chain connects TRBV9 to TRBJ1-4, with a possible D match to TRBD1 (5 bases). Per germline, CDR1 SGDLS and CDR2 YYNGEE. The V end lost 0 bases, the J end lost 7 bases, and 16 bases lay between the germline ends. The CDR3 is 16 residues long. The CDR3 DNA follows: TGTGCCAGCAGCGTAGGTGGGGGACTGACTTTTGAAAAACTGTTTTTT. This gives the protein CASSVGGGLTFEKLFF.

The sample holds a few counts of this clonotype. The rearrangement links TRBV6-1 to TRBJ2-2, with unresolved D. The CDR3 runs to 15 residues. V was trimmed by 6 bases and J by 6 bases, leaving 17 bases between them. Germline CDR1 reads MNHNS; CDR2 reads SASEGT. Written as DNA, the CDR3 is TGTGCCAGCAGGGCCCCTCCGGGTAACCCCGGGGAGCTGTTTTTT. Its translation is CASRAPPGNPGELFF.

Remarks on this clonotype: This sequence may be a read error, since a much larger clone differs from it by one base. V usage is TRBV3-1 and J usage is TRBJ1-2; D possibly corresponds to TRBD1 (5 bases). Germline lookup yields CDR1 LGHDT and CDR2 YNNKEL (reference sequence). The CDR3 runs to 14 residues. The CDR3 is CASGQRDRVYGYTF. CDR3 coding DNA: TGTGCCAGCGGCCAACGGGACCGAGTCTATGGCTACACCTTC.

The chain uses TRBV7-9 and TRBJ1-4; no firm D call. Between the trimmed V and J ends, which lost 1 base and 12 bases, there was a span of 12 bases. CDR3 length: 13 amino acids. In germline, CDR1 is SEHNR, CDR2 FQNEAQ (reference sequence). CDR3 loop: CASSLVLTLELFF. CDR3 coding DNA: TGTGCCAGCAGCTTAGTTCTCACCTTGGAACTGTTTTTT.

This clonotype showed up many times. The chain couples TRBV2 to TRBJ1-6, with 8 bases identical to TRBD1. CDR3 length equals 16 residues. V was pared by 6 bases and J by 7 bases, with 11 bases of the junction left unmatched. Germline-derived CDR1 and CDR2 are SNHLY and FYNNEI. The CDR3: CASRLDRGIGNSPLHF. The CDR3 DNA follows: TGTGCCAGCAGGCTAGACAGGGGAATAGGGAATTCACCCCTCCACTTT.